Presented here are 22 T cell receptor beta chains from one specimen sequenced in a study of brain T cells in children with intractable seizures. Some clones are missing from TCRdb's copy, which holds only in-frame ones; the method was immunoSEQ multiplex PCR. Of tens of thousands of clones in the sample, about nine tenths were seen once. This sample comprised peripheral blood, obtained at surgery. The receptors stem from a girl aged 2 to 10 with tuberous sclerosis and intractable seizures.

This clone is a singleton in its sample. The rearrangement uses TRBV3-1 (or the pseudogene TRBV3-2) and TRBJ1-2, with 10 bases identical to TRBD1. V shed 6 bases, J shed 3 bases, and the junction held 10 bases outside the gene matches. This CDR3 is built from 16 residues. Germline V gives CDR1 LGHDT, CDR2 YNNKEL (reference sequence). The CDR3 DNA reads as TGTGCCAGCAGATCTTACCGGACAGGGGGGGACTATGGCTACACCTTC. Amino acids: CASRSYRTGGDYGYTF.

The chain carries TRBV6-1 and TRBJ2-4; D unclear. V was clipped by 2 bases and J by 9 bases, with 11 bases between them. CDR3 length: 13 amino acids. The germline V gene encodes CDR1 MNHNS and CDR2 SASEGT. The CDR3 region is CASSESALTIQYF. The CDR3 DNA sequence: TGTGCCAGCAGTGAATCAGCCCTCACCATTCAGTACTTC.

This chain links TRBV30 with TRBJ1-3; D remains ambiguous. The CDR3 is 14 residues long. V was shortened by 2 bases and J by 0 bases, with 8 bases between the two germline ends. Germline V CDR1 and CDR2: GTSNPN, SVGIG (reference sequence). CDR3: CAWSRTYSGNTIYF. For the CDR3, the DNA is TGTGCCTGGAGTCGCACCTACTCTGGAAACACCATATATTTT.

A single count supports this clone. The gene calls are TRBV5-1 and TRBJ1-1, with 7 bases that match TRBD1. Germline CDR1 SGHRS, CDR2 YFSETQ. The CDR3 length is 15 residues. Trimming cost V 4 bases and J 4 bases; bases outside gene matches: 10. For the CDR3, the DNA is TGCGCCAGCAGCAAAGACAGGGAGCGGAGCACTGAAGCTTTCTTT. It yields the protein CASSKDRERSTEAFF.

The J gene is TRBJ2-7, the V gene TRBV21-1; TRBD1, as called in the table, went unchecked against the DNA. TRBV21-1 is termed a pseudogene. The CDR3 totals 16 residues. The CDR3 here is CASSRGQGDTSYEQYV. As DNA, the CDR3 is TGTGCCAGCAGCAGGGGACAGGGGGATACCTCCTACGAGCAGTACGTC.

V gene TRBV7-2 combines with J gene TRBJ2-2, with 8 bases identical to TRBD2. Trimming at V came to 8 bases and at J to 4 bases, leaving 9 bases not matched to a gene. The CDR3 consists of 15 residues. Germline lookup yields CDR1 SGHTA and CDR2 FQGNSA. As DNA, the CDR3 is TGTGCCAGCGGCCCCGGGGGGGCGAGCACCGGGGAGCTGTTTTTT. The encoded protein is CASGPGGASTGELFF.

V gene TRBV7-9 combines with J gene TRBJ1-1; no clear D. Per germline, CDR1 SEHNR and CDR2 FQNEAQ (reference sequence). This CDR3 contains 15 residues. V was trimmed by 5 bases and J by 0 bases, leaving 13 bases between them. The CDR3 spells CASSTPWTVNTEAFF. For the CDR3, the DNA is TGTGCCAGCAGCACCCCATGGACGGTGAACACTGAAGCTTTCTTT.

The chain is built from TRBV19 and TRBJ1-1; D call uncertain. The length of the CDR3 is 15 residues. CDR1 and CDR2 from the germline V gene are LNHDA and SQIVND (reference sequence). Trimming took off 2 bases at V and 1 base at J, with 11 bases between the two ends. The CDR3, as DNA: TGTGCCAGTAGTATACCGAACAGCGAGAACACTGAAGCTTTCTTT. Translating gives CASSIPNSENTEAFF.

The J gene is TRBJ1-2, the V gene TRBV5-1, with TRBD1 matching over 7 bases. The CDR3 length is 18 residues. V gave up 3 bases and J gave up 3 bases; unmatched junction bases: 17. Germline V gene sequence: CDR1 SGHRS, CDR2 YFSETQ. CDR3 region: CASSSTTGTARKDYGYTF. CDR3 bases: TGCGCCAGCAGCTCTACGACCGGGACAGCAAGAAAGGACTATGGCTACACCTTC.

J is TRBJ2-3 and V is TRBV18; D remains unclear. CDR1 KGHSH and CDR2 LQKENI come from the germline V gene. Trimming shortened V by 3 bases and J by 0 bases, and 13 bases separated the two germline ends. The CDR3 has 16 amino acids. CDR3 in DNA: TGTGCCAGCTCACCGAAGTGGCGGAAGAGCACAGATACGCAGTATTTT. It translates to CASSPKWRKSTDTQYF.

The rearrangement links TRBV12-3 or TRBV12-4 to TRBJ1-2, with D tentatively TRBD1 (5 bases). Trimming cost V 3 bases and J 6 bases, with 11 bases left between them. The CDR3 covers 13 residues. The CDR3, as DNA: TGTGCCAGCAGTTTTAGAGGGACGCATGGCTACACCTTC. Translated: CASSFRGTHGYTF.

This clone was found once. The V and J genes are TRBV5-4 and TRBJ2-2, with D tentatively TRBD1 (6 bases). The CDR3 extends over 16 amino acids. Trimming cost V 3 bases and J 5 bases, with 17 bases left between them. The germline gives CDR1 SGHNT, CDR2 YYREEE (reference sequence). CDR3 coding DNA: TGTGCCAGCAGCTGGGACACAGGGTTGAGAACCGGGGAGCTGTTTTTT. Encoded protein: CASSWDTGLRTGELFF.

V and J are TRBV5-6 and TRBJ2-5; tentative D call: TRBD2 (5 bases). Trimming shortened V by 4 bases and J by 4 bases, and 20 bases separated the two germline ends. Germline CDR1 is SGHDT and CDR2 is YYEEEE. The CDR3 extends over 16 amino acids. The CDR3 region has the DNA TGTGCCAGCAGCCCCTCGCGCGGGCGGAGCCCAGAGACCCAGTACTTC. It encodes CASSPSRGRSPETQYF.

This clone showed up just a few times. The V gene is TRBV6-4, the J gene TRBJ2-3; 12 bases agree with TRBD2. V lost 2 bases to trimming and J lost 2 bases; unmatched junction nucleotides: 2. The germline V gene encodes CDR1 MRHNA and CDR2 SNTAGT. This CDR3 is 16 amino acids long. The CDR3 sequence: CASSDRTSGDTDTQYF. CDR3 DNA sequence: TGTGCCAGCAGTGACCGGACTAGCGGGGACACAGATACGCAGTATTTT.

This clone was seen a few times. This CDR3 is also generated by other DNA sequences in the sample. The rearrangement links TRBV6-1 to TRBJ1-1; the D is unclear. Germline V gene lookup returns CDR1 MNHNS and CDR2 SASEGT. V lost 2 bases to trimming and J lost 2 bases, with 9 bases between them. This CDR3 comprises 14 residues. The CDR3 nucleotides are TGTGCCAGCAGTGAAAGAGGCAGAAACACTGAAGCTTTCTTT. It codes for CASSERGRNTEAFF.

The chain couples TRBV9 to TRBJ2-5; 9 bases line up with TRBD2. Trimming took 0 bases from V and 3 from J; bases not matched to a gene: 6. CDR1 is SGDLS, CDR2 YYNGEE, per germline. This CDR3 contains 16 residues. The CDR3 nucleotides read TGTGCCAGCAGCGTAGCGAGCGGGGGGCCGAAAGAGACCCAGTACTTC. This codes for CASSVASGGPKETQYF.

The chain has TRBV5-5 and TRBJ2-7, with D unclear. The V and J ends lost 4 bases and 4 bases respectively, with 15 bases between them. Germline assignment: CDR1 SGHKS and CDR2 YYEKEE (reference sequence). The CDR3 is 14 amino acids. CDR3 residues: CASSLVTAAYEQYV. Here the CDR3 DNA reads TGTGCCAGCAGCCTGGTAACGGCAGCTTACGAGCAGTACGTC.

The rearrangement links TRBV2 to TRBJ1-5; possibly TRBD1 for D (6 bases). This CDR3 is built from 15 residues. CDR1 and CDR2 (germline): SNHLY, FYNNEI. V was clipped by 0 bases and J by 6 bases, with 12 bases between them. The CDR3 loop reads CASSEAETGLQPQHF. CDR3 DNA sequence: TGTGCCAGCAGTGAAGCTGAGACAGGTCTTCAGCCCCAGCATTTT.

The chain joins TRBV5-5 to TRBJ2-7; 8 nucleotides agree with TRBD2. Germline lookup yields CDR1 SGHKS and CDR2 YYEKEE (reference sequence). This CDR3 is built from 18 residues. J gave up 0 bases and V 1 base, and 12 bases lay outside the gene matches. The CDR3 here is CASSLFPGGTKTSYEQYF. CDR3 coding DNA: TGTGCCAGCAGCTTGTTTCCGGGGGGGACCAAGACCTCCTACGAGCAGTACTTC.

The J gene is TRBJ2-6, the V gene TRBV2, with D tentatively TRBD1 (6 bases). Trimming left V 7 bases short and J 2 bases short, with 12 bases between. Germline CDR1 reads SNHLY; CDR2 reads FYNNEI. The CDR3 runs 15 residues. The CDR3 is CASTGQKAGANVLTF. The CDR3 coding sequence is TGTGCCAGCACGGGACAAAAGGCTGGGGCCAACGTCCTGACTTTC.

The chain links TRBV24-1 to TRBJ2-5, with 7 positions matching TRBD1. The germline CDR1 and CDR2 sequences are KGHDR and SFDVKD. V gave up 4 bases and J gave up 4 bases; unmatched junction bases: 5. This CDR3 is 14 amino acids long. CDR3 residues: CATSDPTGPETQYF. CDR3 DNA: TGTGCCACCAGTGACCCGACAGGGCCAGAGACCCAGTACTTC.

The gene calls are TRBV27 and TRBJ1-1; tentative D call: TRBD1 (5 bases). V lost 2 bases to trimming and J lost 4 bases, with 20 bases between them. There are 17 residues in the CDR3. The germline CDR1 and CDR2 sequences are MNHEY and SMNVEV (reference sequence). The CDR3 protein is CASSLVRGATMPTEAFF. The CDR3 DNA reads TGTGCCAGCAGTTTAGTCAGAGGGGCGACTATGCCCACTGAAGCTTTCTTT.